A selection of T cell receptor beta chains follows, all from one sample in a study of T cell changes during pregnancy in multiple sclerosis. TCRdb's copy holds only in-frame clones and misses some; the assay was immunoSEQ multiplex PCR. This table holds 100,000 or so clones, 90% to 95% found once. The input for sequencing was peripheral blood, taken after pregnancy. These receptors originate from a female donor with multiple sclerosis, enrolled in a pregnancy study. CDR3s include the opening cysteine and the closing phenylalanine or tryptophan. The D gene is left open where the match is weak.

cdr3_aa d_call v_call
CASSRTGVVTEAFF TRBD1 TRBV2
CASSRQSMNTEAFF - TRBV2
CASSPGGSTNYGYTF - TRBV5-1
CASSPYNRGRPYEQYF TRBD1 TRBV5-1
CASTTPAGGLYNEQFF TRBD2 TRBV2
CASSLVSGNTEAFF - TRBV11-2
CASSPAGLNEQFF - TRBV6-5
CASSLEGRQQETQYF - TRBV11-2
CSGDRGNSGNTIYF TRBD1 TRBV29-1
CAISESTATNEKLFF - TRBV10-3
CASSLSEGYNSPLHF - TRBV5-1
CASSPSVEQYF - TRBV7-2
CASSILSTGHTEAFF - TRBV19
CASSPWTEGTYEQYF - TRBV5-1
CASSWGLAGGNQETQYF TRBD2 TRBV5-4
CASSQLPGLQNTEAFF - TRBV14
CASSDWGTVFSGYTF - TRBV6-4
CASSLAGTGRRFNNQPQHF TRBD1 TRBV5-5
CASSLGGLADSYEQYF TRBD2 TRBV7-7
CASRSPLCSGTASYSNQPQHF - TRBV12-2
CACSSGSYEQYF TRBD2 TRBV30
CASSGSRGTSGFLTDTQYF TRBD2 TRBV2
CASSLPAGSTDTQYF - TRBV7-2
CASSLGGSGRSDTQYF TRBD2 TRBV7-9
CASTLRGTYNEQFF TRBD1 TRBV28
CATSRDRQGIYGYTF - TRBV15
CASSRLAGGPYEQFF TRBD2 TRBV6-4
CASSIGGVGYTF - TRBV19
CAWMEAGFSPNSYNSPLHF - TRBV30
CASSQVPAGADTQYF TRBD2 TRBV4-2
CSVLGTGVTGELFF TRBD1 TRBV29-1
CASKGTGLGAVLYTF TRBD1 TRBV6-6
CASSVGGPLTDTQYF - TRBV2
CASSFTSGSYEQYF TRBD2 TRBV11-3
CASSYRDRGRTDTQYF TRBD1 TRBV4-2
CASSSPQGRYYEQYF TRBD1 TRBV6-6
CASSLGTGLWEQYF TRBD1 TRBV5-1
CASSSAGQGRNQPQHF TRBD1 TRBV28
CASSVTGWDGYTF - TRBV2
CASSLGLTDTQYF - TRBV5-6
CASSLRLLGEDPTPSTDTQYF - TRBV5-1
CASSSTGGSIEKLFF TRBD1 TRBV5-4
CASKNTDRRTEAFF - TRBV28
CASSQGIAFF - TRBV6-1
CASSQDSERADYEQYF - TRBV4-1
CASSEFASGSSVHEQYF TRBD2 TRBV6-1
CASSSFGTGGAVGYTF TRBD1 TRBV25-1
CASASGGGWPYEQYF TRBD2 TRBV5-1
CASSSGLGGGRTDTQYF TRBD2 TRBV27
CASSSQGQGGYGYTF TRBD1 TRBV7-9
CASSLPPTGGASKTQYF TRBD1 TRBV5-1
CASSEGTSYEQYF - TRBV28
CASSSQRGGIDTQYF TRBD2 TRBV7-2
CASSLGLGGGYEQYF - TRBV5-1